The 9 T cell receptor beta chains given below trace back to one sample, sequenced in a study of regulatory T cells in long-lasting Graves disease. Time point specified: newly diagnosed GD, antithyroid drugs for less than 3 months. After RNA was extracted from PBMCs, the TCR library was made from it. Library construction for TCR beta used iRepertoire HTBI primers and Arm-PCR of CDR3 regions. TCRdb processed the multiplex PCR reads anew with MiXCR; each CDR3 protein has one entry. Of approximately 440,000 distinct CDR3 sequences in the sample, about 16% were seen once. These same data were also listed under a study on T cells in Graves' hyperthyroidism and ophthalmopathy.

The sample was peripheral blood mononuclear cells (PBMCs), taken at new diagnosis, from a patient treated with antithyroid drugs. These TCRs come from a man in his forties or fifties with Graves disease.

This clonotype was observed a handful of times. The rearrangement joins TRBV7-3 to TRBJ2-3, with 7 bases identical to TRBD1. J lost 6 bases, V lost 5 bases, and 2 bases had no gene match. The CDR3 runs 12 residues. Per the germline V gene, CDR1 is SGHTA and CDR2 is FQGTGA. CDR3 loop: CASSKGADTQYF. The CDR3, as DNA: TGTGCCAGCAGCAAGGGGGCGGATACGCAGTATTTT.

There are many counts of this clonotype. A read error may produce the germline difference seen at one junction end. The J gene is TRBJ2-1, the V gene TRBV5-1; D may match TRBD1 or TRBD2 (6 bases each). Looked up from germline, CDR1 is SGHRS and CDR2 is YFSETQ. The CDR3 runs to 19 residues. The CDR3, as DNA: TGTGCCAGCAGCTCGGAAGGGAGGCCACTAGGCATAGGGGGTAATGAGCAGTTCTTC. This gives the protein CASSSEGRPLGIGGNEQFF.

The rearrangement joins TRBV6-2 or TRBV6-3 to TRBJ2-2; D is uncertain. Germline V gene sequence: CDR1 MNHEY, CDR2 SVGEGT. The CDR3 runs 14 residues. V shed 5 bases and J shed 0 bases, with 7 bases lying between them. In DNA, the CDR3 is TGTGCCAGCAGTGCCCTACCGAACACCGGGGAGCTGTTTTTT. This gives the protein CASSALPNTGELFF.

This clonotype showed up many times. The chain links TRBV12-3 or TRBV12-4 to TRBJ2-1; 12 nucleotides match TRBD2. The CDR3 extends over 18 amino acids. Unmatched junction bases numbered 11, after V lost 8 bases and J lost 0 bases. This CDR3 reads CASGPGTSGLSSYNEQFF. DNA for the CDR3: TGTGCCAGCGGCCCCGGGACTAGCGGGCTTAGCTCCTACAATGAGCAGTTCTTC.

In its sample, this clonotype was seen many times. The V call is TRBV20-1, the J call TRBJ2-5, with D possibly TRBD1 on 5 matching bases. Germline V gene sequence: CDR1 DFQATT, CDR2 SNEGSKA (reference sequence). The CDR3 runs 12 residues. Trimming cost V 3 bases and J 2 bases, with 7 bases left between them. The CDR3, as DNA: TGCAGTGCTAGGACAGCTCAAGAGACCCAGTACTTC. This codes for CSARTAQETQYF.

This clonotype was picked up many times. The chain recombines TRBV28 with TRBJ1-6; D is unclear. V shed 5 bases and J shed 8 bases, with 10 bases lying between them. The CDR3 totals 13 residues. In germline, CDR1 is MDHEN, CDR2 SYDVKM. As DNA, the CDR3 is TGTGCCAGCAGTGGGTCTGGGGATTCACCCCTCCACTTT. Translation gives CASSGSGDSPLHF. Based on the CDR3 plus reference TRBV28 and TRBJ1-6, the full variable domain is DVKVTQSSRYLVKRTGEKVFLECVQDMDHENMFWYRQDPGLGLRLIYFSYDVKMKEKGDIPEGYSVSREKKERFSLILESASTNQTSMYLCASSGSGDSPLHFGNGTRLTVT.

This clonotype came up many times. The genes are TRBV6-1 and TRBJ2-1, with a possible D match to TRBD1 (5 bases). CDR1 is MNHNS and CDR2 is SASEGT in the germline V gene. This CDR3 comprises 12 residues. V lost 6 bases to trimming and J lost 5 bases, with 8 bases between them. This CDR3 reads CASRRQNNEQFF. In DNA form, the CDR3 reads TGTGCCAGCAGACGACAGAACAATGAGCAGTTCTTC.

This clonotype was detected ten times or more. This chain connects TRBV6-1 to TRBJ2-3, with TRBD2 as a possible D gene (6 bases). V lost 7 bases and J lost 5, with 19 bases in between. The CDR3 totals 15 residues. Germline V gives CDR1 MNHNS, CDR2 SASEGT. CDR3 in amino acids: CASTYTEGGGDTQYF. As DNA, the CDR3 is TGTGCCAGCACCTATACGGAGGGTGGCGGAGATACGCAGTATTTT.

This clonotype was recorded many times. This chain joins TRBV3-1 and TRBJ2-7; TRBD1 matches 12 bases. The CDR3 has 15 residues. Germline loops: CDR1 LGHDT, CDR2 YNNKEL (reference sequence). With 4 bases clipped from V and 6 bases from J, the junction kept 7 bases outside the gene matches. This CDR3 is CASSPGGTGGSEQYF. DNA of the CDR3: TGTGCCAGCAGCCCAGGGGGGACAGGGGGCAGCGAGCAGTACTTC.